Presented here are 10 T cell receptor beta chains from one specimen sequenced in a study of shared clonotypes between healthy human individuals. TCRdb keeps only in-frame clones here, not all; method: immunoSEQ multiplex PCR. The table has hundreds of thousands of clones, 90% to 96% seen once. What was sequenced was naive CD4+ T cells sorted from blood. Sample subset: CD45RA+ positively selected. The receptors originated from a woman aged 25 to 39 in good health.

The chain links TRBV2 to TRBJ2-5; D may be TRBD1 (6 bases). Trimming pared 4 bases from V and 3 bases from J, leaving 9 bases between. CDR1 and CDR2 from the germline V gene are SNHLY and FYNNEI. The CDR3 runs 13 residues. The CDR3 nucleotides are TGTGCCAGCAGTGTACAGGGAGAAGAGACCCAGTACTTC. Amino acids: CASSVQGEETQYF.

The rearrangement joins TRBV28 to TRBJ1-2; D is unresolved. Trimming shortened V by 4 bases and J by 13 bases, and 16 bases separated the two germline ends. The CDR3 has 12 residues. Germline V gene lookup returns CDR1 MDHEN and CDR2 SYDVKM. The DNA for the CDR3 is TGTGCCAGCAGTTCTGCGGGCAGTCTGTGCACCTTC. Protein sequence: CASSSAGSLCTF.

The count of this clone is one. This rearrangement joins TRBV7-8 to TRBJ2-1; no definite D call. V gave up 1 base and J gave up 0 bases, with 7 bases separating them. The CDR3 totals 15 residues. Germline V gene lookup returns CDR1 SGHVS and CDR2 FQNEAQ. CDR3 DNA sequence: TGTGCCAGCAGCTTAGGGGCGTTCTCCTACAATGAGCAGTTCTTC. It codes for CASSLGAFSYNEQFF.

The V and J genes are TRBV10-2 and TRBJ2-7; D remains ambiguous. Germline assignment: CDR1 WSHSY and CDR2 SAAADI. The CDR3 is made up of 13 amino acids. Deletions cut 4 bases from V and 6 bases from J, with 13 bases between. As DNA, the CDR3 is TGCGCCAGCAGTGCGTCGAATCCGATCGAGCAGTACTTC. Protein: CASSASNPIEQYF.

The chain employs TRBV21-1 and TRBJ2-7; TRBD2, the D gene given by the table, was not confirmed from the DNA. TRBV21-1 represents a pseudogene. This CDR3 is built from 16 residues. Here the CDR3 reads CASSPDGTGGSYEQYF. DNA of the CDR3: TGTGCCAGCAGCCCCGACGGGACGGGAGGCTCCTACGAGCAGTACTTC.

The V gene is TRBV10-3, the J gene TRBJ2-3; 10 bases are a match to TRBD1. The J segment lost 1 base and the V segment lost 6 bases, leaving 4 bases of the junction unmatched. CDR1 is ENHRY and CDR2 is SYGVKD in the germline V gene. The length of the CDR3 is 15 residues. The CDR3 region has the DNA TGTGCCATCAGCCACGGGACAGGGGGCACAGATACGCAGTATTTT. As protein: CAISHGTGGTDTQYF.

The chain combines TRBV6-5 with TRBJ2-7; D might be TRBD1 or TRBD2, each matching 5 bases. The CDR3 covers 14 residues. Trimming removed 2 bases at V and 2 bases at J, with 10 bases between. From germline, CDR1 is MNHEY and CDR2 SVGAGI. DNA of the CDR3: TGTGCCAGCAGTTACCGGGACGTAACCTACGAGCAGTACTTC. It yields the protein CASSYRDVTYEQYF.

The chain carries TRBV5-1 and TRBJ1-2; D unresolved. V was trimmed by 4 bases and J by 8 bases, leaving 15 bases between them. The CDR3 is 13 amino acids. Germline V CDR1 and CDR2: SGHRS, YFSETQ. The CDR3 reads CASSLGGPGGYTF. The DNA of the CDR3 is TGCGCCAGCAGCCTGGGAGGCCCTGGGGGCTACACCTTC.

This clone was detected only once. This chain uses TRBV18 with TRBJ2-7; tentative D call: TRBD2 (5 bases). The CDR3 consists of 15 residues. With 2 bases removed from V and 2 bases from J, the gap between germline ends came to 13 bases. Germline V gene data show CDR1 as KGHSH and CDR2 as LQKENI. CDR3 DNA sequence: TGTGCCAGCTCACCAAGAAGGGAGTCTCCCTACGAGCAGTACTTC. Its protein is CASSPRRESPYEQYF. The variable domain in full, with the rest retrieved from reference TRBV18 and TRBJ2-7, is NAGVMQNPRHLVRRRGQEARLRCSPMKGHSHVYWYRQLPEEGLKFMVYLQKENIIDESGMPKERFSAEFPKEGPSILRIQQVVRGDSAAYFCASSPRRESPYEQYFGPGTRLTVT.

The rearrangement joins TRBV7-3 to TRBJ2-2; D gene unclear. There are 16 residues in the CDR3. The V end was cut by 0 bases, the J end by 6 bases, with 14 bases between. Germline loops: CDR1 SGHTA, CDR2 FQGTGA. DNA for the CDR3: TGTGCCAGCAGCTTAACCGTAGGCGGCTGGGCCGGGGAGCTGTTTTTT. Residues: CASSLTVGGWAGELFF.